This is a list of T cell receptor beta chains from one sample in a study of cytotoxic CD8 clonotypes in ibrutinib-treated CLL. Assay: immunoSEQ multiplex PCR; the TCRdb copy retains only in-frame clones and omits some. The sample includes 330,000 or so clones, around 66% of them seen just once. The specimen was PBMCs, collected after 36 months of ibrutinib treatment. These receptors were taken from a human donor with chronic lymphocytic leukemia. CDR3s include the opening cysteine and the closing phenylalanine or tryptophan. Fields, in order: CDR3 DNA, CDR3 protein, clone size, D gene, V gene, J gene. D genes are given only for firm matches. Clone size, where shown, is once, few, many, or a class for clones that have expanded.

DNA: TGCGCCAGCAGCTTGAAACAGGGAGGCACTGAAGCTTTCTTT
CDR3: CASSLKQGGTEAFF
size: NA
D: NA
V: TRBV5-1
J: TRBJ1-1

DNA: TGTGCCAGCAGTCTACCCCGGGACATAAACTACGAGCAGTACTTC
CDR3: CASSLPRDINYEQYF
size: NA
D: NA
V: TRBV28
J: TRBJ2-7

DNA: TGTGCCACCAGCAGTTCTCGGTCCACCGGGGAGCTGTTTTTT
CDR3: CATSSSRSTGELFF
size: NA
D: NA
V: TRBV15
J: TRBJ2-2

DNA: TGTGCCAGCAGCCTACGGACAGGGACTAGCAATCAGCCCCAGCATTTT
CDR3: CASSLRTGTSNQPQHF
size: NA
D: TRBD1
V: TRBV5-6
J: TRBJ1-5

DNA: TGTGCCAGCTCACCAACCCCTGGACTAGCGGGGAAAGAGACCCAGTACTTC
CDR3: CASSPTPGLAGKETQYF
size: NA
D: TRBD2
V: TRBV18
J: TRBJ2-5

DNA: TGTGCCAGCAGGGAGGGGCTAGCGGGAGGGAAAGAGACCCAGTACTTC
CDR3: CASREGLAGGKETQYF
size: few
D: TRBD2
V: TRBV5-4
J: TRBJ2-5

DNA: TGTGCCAGCTCACCCCGGGACAGTTATAGCAATCAGCCCCAGCATTTT
CDR3: CASSPRDSYSNQPQHF
size: NA
D: TRBD1
V: TRBV18
J: TRBJ1-5

DNA: TGTGCCAGCAGCTTAGGCCTAGCTGCGAACACCGGGGAGCTGTTTTTT
CDR3: CASSLGLAANTGELFF
size: few
D: NA
V: TRBV7-9
J: TRBJ2-2

DNA: TGCGCCAGCAGCCAAGAACCTAGAGATGAGCAGTTCTTC
CDR3: CASSQEPRDEQFF
size: NA
D: NA
V: TRBV4-1
J: TRBJ2-1

DNA: TGCGCCAGCAGCCATAGGACTAGCGGGAACTATGAGCAGTTCTTC
CDR3: CASSHRTSGNYEQFF
size: NA
D: TRBD2
V: TRBV4-1
J: TRBJ2-1

DNA: TGTGCCAGCAGCTTAGCGTCGGGGACAGGGGATCACGAGCAGTACTTC
CDR3: CASSLASGTGDHEQYF
size: NA
D: TRBD1
V: TRBV7-6
J: TRBJ2-7

DNA: TGTGCCAGTAGTATACCCGGACAGGGAGGCTCTGGGGCCAACGTCCTGACTTTC
CDR3: CASSIPGQGGSGANVLTF
size: NA
D: TRBD1
V: TRBV19
J: TRBJ2-6